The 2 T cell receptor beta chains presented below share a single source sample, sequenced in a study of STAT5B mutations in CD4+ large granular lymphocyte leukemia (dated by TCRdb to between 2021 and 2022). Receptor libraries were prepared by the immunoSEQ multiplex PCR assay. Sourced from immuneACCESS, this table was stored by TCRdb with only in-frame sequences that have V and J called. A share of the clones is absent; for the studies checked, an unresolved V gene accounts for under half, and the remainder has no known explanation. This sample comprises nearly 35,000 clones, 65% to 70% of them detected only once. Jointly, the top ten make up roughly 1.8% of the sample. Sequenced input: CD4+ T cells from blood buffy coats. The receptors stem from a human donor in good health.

The CDR3 sequence is CASSLHKNIQYF. The DNA of the CDR3 is TGTGCCAGCAGCTTGCATAAAAACATTCAGTACTTC. V gene TRBV5-6 combines with J gene TRBJ2-4; D not resolved. Trimming shortened V by 1 base and J by 4 bases, and 3 bases separated the two germline ends. CDR3 length: 12 amino acids. CDR1 and CDR2 from the germline V gene are SGHDT and YYEEEE. The whole variable domain, remainder taken from reference TRBV5-6 and TRBJ2-4, is DAGVTQSPTHLIKTRGQQVTLRCSPKSGHDTVSWYQQALGQGPQFIFQYYEEEERQRGNFPDRFSGHQFPNYSSELNVNALLLGDSALYLCASSLHKNIQYFGAGTRLSVL.

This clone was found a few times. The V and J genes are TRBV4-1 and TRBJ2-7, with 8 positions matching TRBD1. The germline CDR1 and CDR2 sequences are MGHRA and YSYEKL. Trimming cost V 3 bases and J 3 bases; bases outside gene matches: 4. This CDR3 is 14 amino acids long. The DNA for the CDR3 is TGCGCCAGCAGCCACGGACAGGGAGACTACGAGCAGTACTTC. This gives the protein CASSHGQGDYEQYF.